This T cell receptor beta chain was obtained from a study of blood T cell repertoires in COVID-19. At the level of the study: The samples span acute and convalescent COVID-19 from the United States, Italy and Spain. T cells, B-cell-depleted T cells, or PBMCs supplied cDNA or gDNA.

As processed by the authors: Reference gene primer amplification yielded estimated nucleated cell counts. The method was immunoSEQ multiplex PCR; TCRdb's version includes in-frame clones alone and lacks a portion of them. V, J and clone size are taken as reported in that table, and D and trimming were inferred from the DNA itself. The table has 95,000 to 150,000 clones, roughly 88% seen once. Material: peripheral blood. The source is a man in his forties or fifties with acute or convalescent COVID-19.

This CDR3 is CASSAQFTDTQYF. CDR3 in DNA: TGTGCCAGCAGCGCCCAATTCACAGATACGCAGTATTTT. This chain connects TRBV9 to TRBJ2-3; D is undetermined. V lost 3 bases to trimming and J lost 2 bases, with 7 bases between them. CDR3 length: 13 amino acids. The germline gives CDR1 SGDLS, CDR2 YYNGEE.